A selection of T cell receptor beta chains follows, all from one sample in a study of blood T cell repertoires in COVID-19. Profiling relied on immunoSEQ multiplex PCR, and the TCRdb table lists in-frame clones only, not all of them. The sample includes fewer than 70,000 clones, more than 70% of them seen just once. Sequencing was done on a sample of peripheral blood. The receptors here all came from a young man with COVID-19, enrolled during active disease. Both conserved end residues are trimmed from each CDR3.

cdr3_length	j_call	v_call	cdr3_aa
9	TRBJ2-7	TRBV7-2	ASSLHREQY
13	TRBJ2-1	TRBV7-9	ASSLRQGAENEQF
16	TRBJ2-3	TRBV11-3	ASSLASVAGYYTDTQY
12	TRBJ1-5	TRBV19	ASSIGGSNQPQH
14	TRBJ1-1	TRBV15	ATSRGRDTSITEAF
14	TRBJ2-1	TRBV5-5	ASSPDGLAVYNEQF
12	TRBJ1-2	TRBV7-6	ASSPTGDHYGYT
13	TRBJ2-7	TRBV27	ASRREASGPYEQY
13	TRBJ2-3	TRBV9	ASSGVAGGPDTQY
13	TRBJ2-1	TRBV5-6	ASRTSGLSYNEQF
12	TRBJ1-1	TRBV11-1	ASSFEGQGTEAF
10	TRBJ1-2	TRBV29-1	SVEDSNYGYT
11	TRBJ2-2	TRBV5-4	ASSLPPTGELF
11	TRBJ2-5	TRBV12-3/TRBV12-4	ASSLSRRETQY
13	TRBJ1-1	TRBV4-2	ASSQPISGDTEAF
12	TRBJ2-7	TRBV11-2	ASSRALGVYEQY
14	TRBJ2-1	TRBV15	ATSRDREGDPNEQF
14	TRBJ2-7	TRBV5-1	ASSLPPGQGVYEQY
13	TRBJ2-7	TRBV5-1	ASSTGVGLSYEQY
10	TRBJ1-4	TRBV6-6	ASNRRDEKLF
11	TRBJ2-3	TRBV6-5	ASSYRATDTQY
13	TRBJ2-7	TRBV28	ASSPGGGGTPEQY
11	TRBJ2-2	TRBV6-4	ASSSRDSGELF
11	TRBJ1-2	TRBV29-1	SARTGGDYGYT
13	TRBJ1-2	TRBV11-2	ASSLSPTGWAGYT
12	TRBJ2-7	TRBV10-3	AISDGTTLGEQY
13	TRBJ2-1	TRBV6-1	ASSELAGSYNEQF
12	TRBJ1-2	TRBV5-4	AHRHGSAGEGYT
12	TRBJ1-4	TRBV2	ASGPGQGHEKLF
16	TRBJ2-1	TRBV12-5	ASGLVLWASGSINEQF
15	TRBJ2-1	TRBV19	ASSKRTSGRGSNEQF
12	TRBJ2-1	TRBV10-1	ASNTGDTNNEQF
10	TRBJ1-2	TRBV19	ASSPDSYGYT
12	TRBJ2-7	TRBV6-1	ASSEMWDRGEQY
14	TRBJ2-1	TRBV7-2	ASSWEASGNYNEQF
11	TRBJ1-1	TRBV9	ASSVEPNTEAF
13	TRBJ2-4	TRBV5-1	ASSSRGGAKNIQY